Shown below are 5 T cell receptor beta chains from a single sample sequenced in a study of post-analysis software for immune sequencing data (dated by TCRdb to the mid-2010s). The full study reports these points: Significantly higher frequencies in patients than in controls were found for roughly 5 TRBV segments, including TRBV5-6, TRBV5-1 and TRBV20-1.

The antigens these receptors bind are not known. Receptors were amplified or captured by PCR. Instrument on record: Illumina HiSeq 2500. Unique molecular identifiers were incorporated into TCR beta cDNA libraries to reduce PCR and sequencing biases. TCRdb reprocessing: public reads trimmed at Q25 with fastp, clones called with MiXCR, in-frame beta chains kept. Merged by CDR3 protein, the rows form single entries marked with the most common genes and DNA. The sample table holds around 710,000 distinct CDR3 sequences, of which about half were seen once. The leading ten clones occupy roughly 4.9% of the sample. Sequencing used blood. The receptors here all came from a girl between 10 and 17 years old with multiple sclerosis.

Notes on this clonotype: One junction end does not reproduce the germline sequence, and a read error may be involved. The rearrangement joins TRBV9 to TRBJ1-2; a possible D gene is TRBD1 (6 bases). Per germline, CDR1 SGDLS and CDR2 YYNGEE. The CDR3 spans 16 residues. CDR3 sequence: CASGGGGLQGDYGYTF. CDR3 nucleotides: TGCGCCAGCGGCGGCGGGGGCCTACAAGGGGACTATGGCTACACCTTC.

The rearrangement uses TRBV19 and TRBJ1-2; 10 positions agree with TRBD1. The junction had 8 bases not matched to a gene; V was cut back by 5 bases and J by 5 bases. This CDR3 is 15 amino acids long. Germline values: CDR1 LNHDA, CDR2 SQIVND (reference sequence). CDR3 amino acids: CASSYGQGVGYGYTF. The DNA for the CDR3 is TGTGCCAGTAGTTATGGACAGGGGGTCGGATATGGCTACACCTTC.

This clonotype was detected only a few times. The chain uses TRBV7-2 and TRBJ2-5, with 7 positions matching TRBD1. CDR1 is SGHTA, CDR2 FQGNSA, per germline. With V trimmed by 4 bases and J by 9 bases, 11 bases remained unmatched. The CDR3 totals 14 residues. CDR3 protein: CASSWGTVQQAQYF. The CDR3 coding sequence is TGTGCCAGCAGCTGGGGGACAGTCCAACAGGCCCAGTACTTC.

The J gene is TRBJ1-2, the V gene TRBV15, with 8 nucleotides matching TRBD1. The germline V gene encodes CDR1 LNHNV and CDR2 YYDKDF (reference sequence). The CDR3 has 16 residues. J lost 5 bases, V lost 0 bases, and 8 bases had no gene match. In nucleotides, the CDR3 is TGTGCCACCAGCAGAGATAGGACAGGGTATGGGTATGGCTACACCTTC. Its translation: CATSRDRTGYGYGYTF.

This clonotype was seen a handful of times. The gene calls are TRBV27 and TRBJ1-2; the D is unclear. Germline V gene data show CDR1 as MNHEY and CDR2 as SMNVEV (reference sequence). The V end was cut by 8 bases, the J end by 1 base, with 11 bases between. The CDR3 sequence is 13 residues long. The CDR3 region has the DNA TGTGCCAGCGGACGGAGTGTTAACTATGGCTACACCTTC. Protein product: CASGRSVNYGYTF.